The clone carrying this TCR beta chain was counted only a few times. Its antigen remains unidentified. The source of the sample is a study of post-analysis software for immune sequencing data. Study background: Disease trajectories encompassed relapsing-remitting, secondary progressive and progressive-relapsing multiple sclerosis. The study's findings and limits: Clustering by F measure revealed strong co-clustering among samples prepared together in one batch. Four to six TRBV segments (TRBV5-6, TRBV5-1 and TRBV20-1 among them) occurred more frequently in patients than in controls. People with multiple sclerosis had a significantly lower normalized Chao1 diversity than controls did.

Prepared TCR beta cDNA libraries contained unique molecular identifiers. T cells numbering roughly 1 to 11 million yielded cDNA molecules that totaled some 500,000. TCRdb itself ran the PCR reads through MiXCR, one entry per CDR3 protein. In the table there are some 890,000 distinct CDR3 sequences, 53% of which are singletons. CDR1 is SGHTA, CDR2 FQGNSA, per germline. The CDR3 is made up of 13 amino acids. The V end lost 6 bases, the J end lost 1 base, and 10 bases lay between the germline ends. The genes are TRBV7-2 and TRBJ2-7, with D hard to call. Sample: blood. The clonotype comes from a girl aged 5 to 17 with multiple sclerosis. CDR3 sequence: CASRDRRSYEQYF. CDR3 coding DNA: TGTGCCAGCAGGGACCGTCGATCCTACGAGCAGTACTTC.